The source of this T cell receptor (beta chain) is a study of blood T cell repertoires in COVID-19. Looking at the study overall: Material from acute and convalescent COVID-19 was sourced from the United States, Italy and Spain. The analysed material was cDNA or gDNA that came from T cells, B-cell-depleted T cells, or PBMCs.

Patients from Seattle were sampled longitudinally, starting during active infection. Study processing details: Cell counts per sample came from amplifying reference gene primers. Profiling relied on immunoSEQ multiplex PCR, and the TCRdb table lists in-frame clones only, not all of them. Clone size and the V and J calls come from that table; the DNA yielded D and trimming. The table includes roughly 220,000 clones, around 87% detected once. The CDR3 has 15 amino acids. Losses at the gene ends were 5 bases for V and 3 bases for J; bases not matched to a gene: 5. Per germline, CDR1 LGHDT and CDR2 YNNKEL (reference sequence).

Sequenced sample: peripheral blood. This TCR derives from a woman aged 45-59 years with COVID-19, enrolled during active disease. V usage is TRBV3-1 (or the pseudogene TRBV3-2) and J usage is TRBJ2-3, with 10 positions matching TRBD2. This CDR3 is CASSKIAGGTDTQYF. The CDR3 DNA sequence: TGTGCCAGCAGCAAAATAGCGGGGGGAACAGATACGCAGTATTTT.